Here is one T cell receptor beta chain with its context. Its target is not known. This specimen comes from a study of cytomegalovirus exposure and HLA in healthy donors. General study findings and limits: The CMV antigen specificity of a few CMV-associated chains was confirmed through in vitro analysis. The study designated 164 TCR beta chains cytomegalovirus-associated. Common viral pathogens seemed to be connected with several of the most significant clusters, according to a later analysis. Later analysis associated a missense DCLRE1C variant with TCR beta V- and J-gene trimming.

V lost 2 bases and J 2 bases, leaving 11 bases between the germline ends. The CDR3 is 14 residues long. Looked up from germline, CDR1 is SGHRS and CDR2 is YFSETQ. PCR primers comprised 60 Vbeta and 13 Jbeta primers. Profiled with immunoSEQ multiplex PCR; TCRdb holds only in-frame clones, not every one. The sample contains about 160,000 clones, 78% of which appear only once. Sequenced input: PBMCs. The receptor's source is a woman aged 40 to 50 in good health and CMV-seronegative. The gene calls are TRBV5-1 and TRBJ2-7, with D maybe TRBD1 (5 bases). CDR3: CASSFQGVTYEQYF. The CDR3 DNA is TGCGCCAGCAGCTTCCAAGGGGTAACCTACGAGCAGTACTTC.